The subject of this entry is one TCR beta chain. This sample was taken from a study of blood T cell repertoires in COVID-19. Turning to the study itself: T cells, B-cell-depleted T cells, or PBMCs supplied cDNA or gDNA.

In the source study's methods: It was from reference gene primer amplification that nucleated cell counts were estimated. Method: immunoSEQ multiplex PCR; TCRdb's copy keeps in-frame clones and lacks some. V and J calls and clone size follow that table, whereas D and trimming were derived from the DNA. The table includes roughly 250,000 clones, around 90% detected once. CDR1 and CDR2 (germline): LNHDA, SQIVND (reference sequence). Trimming shortened V by 1 base and J by 8 bases, and 14 bases separated the two germline ends. The CDR3 spans 14 residues. The receptor comes from a young man with COVID-19, enrolled during active disease. Sequenced sample: peripheral blood. The chain is built from TRBV19 and TRBJ1-1, with D hard to call. The CDR3 nucleotides read TGTGCCAGTAGTATAGTTGGAGGATCGGACGAAGCTTTCTTT. The encoded protein is CASSIVGGSDEAFF.